This T cell receptor (beta chain) was identified in a study of human T cells and chemical hapten exposure. Looking at the study overall: Patients, largely female, had alopecia areata, totalis or universalis.

V lost 6 bases and J lost 1; bases outside the gene matches: 5. This CDR3 region has 15 residues. Germline CDR1 MNHEY, CDR2 SVGAGI. It was the library that attached unique molecular identifiers to individual cDNA molecules. TCRdb used MiXCR to reprocess the RACE reads, holding one entry per CDR3 protein. The sample holds roughly 98,000 distinct CDR3 sequences; around 12% are singletons and the top ten take approximately 2%. The table lists this clonotype with a few counts. Time point specified: patch test 1, 2 weeks after DPC sensitization. Treatment reported: therapeutic diphenylcyclopropenone sensitization with weekly scalp DPC. Blood was collected ahead of every patch test applied. Unseparated into fractions, whole blood served as the source from which total RNA was extracted.

This receptor was taken from a woman between 40 and 50 years old with alopecia areata. Some clones in this sample may be carry-over from other donors' samples. The rearrangement links TRBV6-5 to TRBJ2-1; 8 bases match TRBD1. Sequenced here: whole blood, sampled in connection with sensitization to the hapten diphenylcyclopropenone (DPC). CDR3 in DNA: TGTGCCAGCAGCCGCCAGGGGGCTTCCTACAATGAGCAGTTCTTC. This codes for CASSRQGASYNEQFF.